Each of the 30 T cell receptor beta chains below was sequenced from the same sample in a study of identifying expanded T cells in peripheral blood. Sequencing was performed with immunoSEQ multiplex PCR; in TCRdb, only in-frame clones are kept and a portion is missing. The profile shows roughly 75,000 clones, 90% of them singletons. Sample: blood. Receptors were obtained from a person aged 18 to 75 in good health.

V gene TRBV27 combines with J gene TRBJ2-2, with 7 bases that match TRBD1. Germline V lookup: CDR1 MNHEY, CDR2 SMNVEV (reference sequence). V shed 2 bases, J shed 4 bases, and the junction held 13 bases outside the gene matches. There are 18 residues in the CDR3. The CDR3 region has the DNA TGTGCCAGCAGTTTAATAATGAGACAGGGAATCTCCACCGGGGAGCTGTTTTTT. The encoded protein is CASSLIMRQGISTGELFF.

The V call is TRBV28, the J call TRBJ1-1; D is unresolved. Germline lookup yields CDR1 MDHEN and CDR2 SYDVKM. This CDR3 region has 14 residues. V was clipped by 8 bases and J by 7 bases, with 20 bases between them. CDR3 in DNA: TGTGCCAGCTTGGCTCTGGCGACCCGGGGTGAAGCTTTCTTT. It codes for CASLALATRGEAFF.

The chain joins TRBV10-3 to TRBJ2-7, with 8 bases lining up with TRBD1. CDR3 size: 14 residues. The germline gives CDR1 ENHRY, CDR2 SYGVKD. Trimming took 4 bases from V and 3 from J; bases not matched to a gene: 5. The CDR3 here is CAISGEGTGYEQYF. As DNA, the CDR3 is TGTGCCATCAGTGGCGAAGGGACAGGCTACGAGCAGTACTTC.

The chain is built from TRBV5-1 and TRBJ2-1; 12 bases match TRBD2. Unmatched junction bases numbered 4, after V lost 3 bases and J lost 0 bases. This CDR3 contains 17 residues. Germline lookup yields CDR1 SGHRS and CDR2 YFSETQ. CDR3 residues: CASSSGLAGSSYNEQFF. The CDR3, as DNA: TGCGCCAGCAGCTCCGGACTAGCGGGGAGCTCCTACAATGAGCAGTTCTTC.

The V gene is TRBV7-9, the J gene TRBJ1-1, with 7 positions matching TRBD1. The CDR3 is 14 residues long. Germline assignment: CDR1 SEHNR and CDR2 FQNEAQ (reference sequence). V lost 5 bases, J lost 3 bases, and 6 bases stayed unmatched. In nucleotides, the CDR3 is TGTGCCAGCAGCCGTCGACAGGGTTACACTGAAGCTTTCTTT. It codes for CASSRRQGYTEAFF.

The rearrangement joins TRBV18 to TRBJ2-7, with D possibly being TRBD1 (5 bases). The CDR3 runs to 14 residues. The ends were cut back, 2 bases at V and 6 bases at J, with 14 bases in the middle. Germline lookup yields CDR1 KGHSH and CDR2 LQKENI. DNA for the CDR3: TGTGCCAGCTCACCAGGTGGGGCGACGGGCGAGCAGTACTTC. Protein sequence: CASSPGGATGEQYF. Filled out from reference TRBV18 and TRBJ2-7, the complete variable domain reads NAGVMQNPRHLVRRRGQEARLRCSPMKGHSHVYWYRQLPEEGLKFMVYLQKENIIDESGMPKERFSAEFPKEGPSILRIQQVVRGDSAAYFCASSPGGATGEQYFGPGTRLTVT.

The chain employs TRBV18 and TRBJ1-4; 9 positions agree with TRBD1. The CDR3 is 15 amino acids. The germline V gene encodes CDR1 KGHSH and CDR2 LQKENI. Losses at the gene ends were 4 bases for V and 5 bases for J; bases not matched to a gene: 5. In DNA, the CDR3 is TGTGCCAGCTCACTACAAGGGACAGGGAATGAAAAACTGTTTTTT. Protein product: CASSLQGTGNEKLFF.

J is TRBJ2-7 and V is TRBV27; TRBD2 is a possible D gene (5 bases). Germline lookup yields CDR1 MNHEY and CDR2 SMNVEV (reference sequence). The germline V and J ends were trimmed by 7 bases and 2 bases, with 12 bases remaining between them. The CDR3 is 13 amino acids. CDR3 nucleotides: TGTGCCAGCATGTCAGCGGTAACCTACGAGCAGTACTTC. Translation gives CASMSAVTYEQYF.

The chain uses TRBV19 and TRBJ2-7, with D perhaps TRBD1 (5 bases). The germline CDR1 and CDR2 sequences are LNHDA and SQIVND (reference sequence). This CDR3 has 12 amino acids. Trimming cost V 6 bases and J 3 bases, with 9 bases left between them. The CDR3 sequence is CASRGRDYEQYF. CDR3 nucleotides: TGTGCCAGTAGGGGCAGGGACTACGAGCAGTACTTC.

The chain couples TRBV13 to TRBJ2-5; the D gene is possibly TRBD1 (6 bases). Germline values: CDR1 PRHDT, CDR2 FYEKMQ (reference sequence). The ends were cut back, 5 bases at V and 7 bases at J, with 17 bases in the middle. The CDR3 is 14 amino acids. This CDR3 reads CASSLLAGAGTQYF. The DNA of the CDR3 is TGTGCCAGCAGCCTCCTAGCAGGGGCTGGGACCCAGTACTTC.

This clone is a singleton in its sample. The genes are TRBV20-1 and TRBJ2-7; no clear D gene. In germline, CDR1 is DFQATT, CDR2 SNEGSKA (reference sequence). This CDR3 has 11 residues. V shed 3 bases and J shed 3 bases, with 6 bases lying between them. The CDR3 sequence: CSARNGYEQYF. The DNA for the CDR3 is TGCAGTGCTAGGAACGGCTACGAGCAGTACTTC.

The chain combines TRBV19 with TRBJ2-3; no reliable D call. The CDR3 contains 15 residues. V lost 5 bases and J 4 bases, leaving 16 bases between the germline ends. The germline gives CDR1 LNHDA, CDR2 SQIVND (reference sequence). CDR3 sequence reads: CASSPRVTRADTQYF. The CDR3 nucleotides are TGTGCCAGTAGTCCCCGAGTTACGCGAGCAGATACGCAGTATTTT.

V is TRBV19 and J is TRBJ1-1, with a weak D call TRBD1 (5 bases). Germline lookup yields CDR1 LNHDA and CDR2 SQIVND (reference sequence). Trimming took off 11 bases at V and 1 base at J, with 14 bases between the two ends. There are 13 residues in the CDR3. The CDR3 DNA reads TGTGCCGCGAACGCAGGGCAGAACACTGAAGCTTTCTTT. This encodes CAANAGQNTEAFF. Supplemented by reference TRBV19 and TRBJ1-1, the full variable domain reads DGGITQSPKYLFRKEGQNVTLSCEQNLNHDAMYWYRQDPGQGLRLIYYSQIVNDFQKGDIAEGYSVSREKKESFPLTVTSAQKNPTAFYLCAANAGQNTEAFFGQGTRLTVV.

The CDR3 region has the DNA TGTGCCAGTAGTTCCAATTCCAACTCTGGGGCCAACGTCCTGACTTTC. It codes for CASSSNSNSGANVLTF. The rearrangement joins TRBV19 to TRBJ2-6, with no clear D. Germline CDR1 LNHDA, CDR2 SQIVND (reference sequence). The V end lost 5 bases, the J end lost 0 bases, and 11 bases lay between the germline ends. The CDR3 sequence is 16 residues long.

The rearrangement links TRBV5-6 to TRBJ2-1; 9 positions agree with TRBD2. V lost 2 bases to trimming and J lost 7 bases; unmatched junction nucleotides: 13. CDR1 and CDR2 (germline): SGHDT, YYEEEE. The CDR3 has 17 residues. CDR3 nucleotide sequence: TGTGCCAGCAGCTTTTTCCGACAGGCTAGCGGGGCGAATGAGCAGTTCTTC. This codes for CASSFFRQASGANEQFF.

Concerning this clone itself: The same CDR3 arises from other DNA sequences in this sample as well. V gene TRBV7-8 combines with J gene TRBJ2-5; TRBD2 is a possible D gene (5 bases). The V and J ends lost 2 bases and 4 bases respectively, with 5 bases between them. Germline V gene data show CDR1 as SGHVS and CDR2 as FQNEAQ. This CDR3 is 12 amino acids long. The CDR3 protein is CASSLRGETQYF. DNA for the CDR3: TGTGCCAGCAGCTTACGGGGAGAGACCCAGTACTTC.

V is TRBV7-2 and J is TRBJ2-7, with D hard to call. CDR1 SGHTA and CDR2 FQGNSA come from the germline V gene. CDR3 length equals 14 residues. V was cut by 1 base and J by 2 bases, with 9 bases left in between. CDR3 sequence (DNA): TGTGCCAGCAGCTTAGACGGCGGAACCTACGAGCAGTACTTC. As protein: CASSLDGGTYEQYF.

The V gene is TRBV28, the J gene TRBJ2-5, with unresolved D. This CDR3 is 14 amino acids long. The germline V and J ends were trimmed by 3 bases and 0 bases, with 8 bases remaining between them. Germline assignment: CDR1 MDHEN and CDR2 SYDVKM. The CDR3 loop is CASSFWSDQETQYF. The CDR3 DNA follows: TGTGCCAGCAGTTTTTGGTCGGACCAAGAGACCCAGTACTTC.

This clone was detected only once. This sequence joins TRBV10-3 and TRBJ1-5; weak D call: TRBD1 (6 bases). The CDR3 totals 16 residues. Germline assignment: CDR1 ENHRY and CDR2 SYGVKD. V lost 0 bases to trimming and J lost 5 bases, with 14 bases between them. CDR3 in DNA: TGTGCCATCAGTGAGTCGAGGGGGGGAGACGATCAGCCCCAGCATTTT. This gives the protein CAISESRGGDDQPQHF.

CDR3 residues: CASTPWAGQTYGYTF. In DNA form, the CDR3 reads TGTGCCAGCACCCCATGGGCGGGTCAGACTTATGGCTACACCTTC. The chain combines TRBV27 with TRBJ1-2, with D uncertain. The CDR3 has 15 amino acids. Germline-derived CDR1 and CDR2 are MNHEY and SMNVEV (reference sequence). V was pared by 7 bases and J by 5 bases, with 20 bases between.

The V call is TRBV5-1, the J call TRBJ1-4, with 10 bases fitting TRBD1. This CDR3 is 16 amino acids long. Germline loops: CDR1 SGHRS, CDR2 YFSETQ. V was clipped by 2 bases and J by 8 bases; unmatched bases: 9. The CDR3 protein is CASSLTWTGGEEKLFF. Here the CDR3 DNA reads TGCGCCAGCAGCTTAACATGGACAGGGGGGGAAGAAAAACTGTTTTTT.

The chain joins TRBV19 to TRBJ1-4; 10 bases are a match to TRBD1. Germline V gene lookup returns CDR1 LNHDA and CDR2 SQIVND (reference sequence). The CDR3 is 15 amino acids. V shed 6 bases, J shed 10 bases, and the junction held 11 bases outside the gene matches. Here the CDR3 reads CASRLPGQGIGKLFF. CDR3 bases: TGTGCCAGTAGATTGCCGGGACAGGGGATAGGAAAACTGTTTTTT.

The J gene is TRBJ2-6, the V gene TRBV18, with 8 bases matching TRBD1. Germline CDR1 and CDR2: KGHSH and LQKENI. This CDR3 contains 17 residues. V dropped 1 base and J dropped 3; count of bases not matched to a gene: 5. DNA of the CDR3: TGTGCCAGCTCACCACGAACAGGGGGATATGGGGCCAACGTCCTGACTTTC. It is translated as CASSPRTGGYGANVLTF.

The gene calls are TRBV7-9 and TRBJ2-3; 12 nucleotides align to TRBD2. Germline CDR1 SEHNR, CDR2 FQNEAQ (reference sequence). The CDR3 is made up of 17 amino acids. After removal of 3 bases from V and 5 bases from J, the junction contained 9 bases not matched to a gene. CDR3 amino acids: CASSFQTSGSGRDTQYF. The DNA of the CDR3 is TGTGCCAGCAGCTTCCAGACTAGCGGGAGTGGAAGAGATACGCAGTATTTT.

The CDR3 sequence is CASSIGQVGETQYF. DNA of the CDR3: TGTGCCAGTAGTATTGGGCAGGTTGGGGAGACCCAGTACTTC. The genes are TRBV19 and TRBJ2-5, with unresolved D. The CDR3 extends over 14 amino acids. The V end lost 3 bases, the J end lost 5 bases, and 13 bases lay between the germline ends. Germline loops: CDR1 LNHDA, CDR2 SQIVND (reference sequence).

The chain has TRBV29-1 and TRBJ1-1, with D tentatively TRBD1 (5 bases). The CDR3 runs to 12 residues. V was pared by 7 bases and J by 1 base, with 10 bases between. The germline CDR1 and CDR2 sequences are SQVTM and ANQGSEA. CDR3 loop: CSGDGGNTEAFF. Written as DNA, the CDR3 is TGCAGCGGGGACGGGGGGAACACTGAAGCTTTCTTT.

In nucleotides, the CDR3 is TGTGCCAGCTCAGGCTTCGTAGGGGAAGAGACCCAGTACTTC. It specifies CASSGFVGEETQYF. J is TRBJ2-5 and V is TRBV18; D might be TRBD1 (5 bases). The length of the CDR3 is 14 residues. Germline CDR1 KGHSH, CDR2 LQKENI. Trimming removed 5 bases at V and 3 bases at J, with 13 bases between.

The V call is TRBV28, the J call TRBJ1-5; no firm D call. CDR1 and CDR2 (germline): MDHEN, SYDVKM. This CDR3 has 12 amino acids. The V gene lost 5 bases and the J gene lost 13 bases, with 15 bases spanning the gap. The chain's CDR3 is CASSSRSLLQHF. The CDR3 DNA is TGTGCCAGCAGTAGCAGAAGTTTATTGCAGCATTTT.

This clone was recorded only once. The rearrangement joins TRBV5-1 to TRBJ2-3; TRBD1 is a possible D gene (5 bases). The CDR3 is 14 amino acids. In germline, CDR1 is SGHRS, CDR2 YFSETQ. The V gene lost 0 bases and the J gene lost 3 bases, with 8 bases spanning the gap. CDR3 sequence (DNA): TGCGCCAGCAGCTTGGGGGCAGGGACAGATACGCAGTATTTT. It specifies CASSLGAGTDTQYF.

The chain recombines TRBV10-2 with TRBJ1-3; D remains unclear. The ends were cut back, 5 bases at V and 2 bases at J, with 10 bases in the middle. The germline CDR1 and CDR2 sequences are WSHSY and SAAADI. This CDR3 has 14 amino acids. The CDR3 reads CASSPKETGNTIYF. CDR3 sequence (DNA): TGCGCCAGCAGTCCCAAGGAAACTGGAAACACCATATATTTT.